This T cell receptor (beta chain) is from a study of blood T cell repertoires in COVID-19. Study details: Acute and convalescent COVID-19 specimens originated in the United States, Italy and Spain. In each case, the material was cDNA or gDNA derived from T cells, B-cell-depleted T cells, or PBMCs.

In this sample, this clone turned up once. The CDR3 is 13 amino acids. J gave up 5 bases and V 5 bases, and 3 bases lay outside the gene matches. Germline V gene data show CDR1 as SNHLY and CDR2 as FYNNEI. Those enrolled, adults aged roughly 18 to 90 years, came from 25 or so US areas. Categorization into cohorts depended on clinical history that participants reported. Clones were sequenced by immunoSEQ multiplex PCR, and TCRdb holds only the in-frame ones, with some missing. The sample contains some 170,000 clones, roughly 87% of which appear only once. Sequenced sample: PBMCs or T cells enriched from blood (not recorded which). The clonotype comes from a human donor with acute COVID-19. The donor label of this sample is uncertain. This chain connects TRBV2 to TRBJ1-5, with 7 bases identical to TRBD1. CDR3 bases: TGTGCCAGCAGTACCCAGGGGGATCAGCCCCAGCATTTT. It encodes CASSTQGDQPQHF.